This is a list of T cell receptor beta chains from one sample in a study of T cells after posttransplantation cyclophosphamide. This table comes from immunoSEQ multiplex PCR, and its TCRdb copy is limited to in-frame clones, with some not included. The repertoire consists of 10,000 to 15,000 clones, none detected only once. Material: PBMCs. The receptors were gathered from a woman aged 40 to 50 in good health, CMV-negative, and a related stem cell transplant donor. Each CDR3 is given with its conserved first and last residue. The order of the fields is CDR3 length, D gene, J gene, V gene, clone size, CDR3 DNA, CDR3 protein. The D gene is left open where the match is weak. Clone size is given for some rows only: seen once, a few or many times, or a class if the clone is expanded.

>16|NA|TRBJ1-2|TRBV19|many
TGTGCCAGTAGTATGGTAAACAGGGATGGCTTCGGGGGCTACACCTTC
CASSMVNRDGFGGYTF
>15|TRBD2|TRBJ2-1|TRBV15|many
TGTGCCACCAGCAGAGTACTAGCGGGGTACAATGAGCAGTTCTTC
CATSRVLAGYNEQFF
>20|NA|TRBJ2-7|TRBV18|many
TGTGCCAGCTCACCACCGGTACCGGGACTTACTTGGGATAGCTCCTACGAGCAGTACTTC
CASSPPVPGLTWDSSYEQYF
>15|TRBD2|TRBJ2-7|TRBV5-6|many
TGTGCCAGCAGAAAGAGGAGCGGGATTCCTTTTGAGCAGTACTTC
CASRKRSGIPFEQYF
>15|TRBD1|TRBJ2-7|TRBV7-8|many
TGTGCCAGCAGCCCGCGGGCAGGGGGCGCCTACGAGCAGTACTTC
CASSPRAGGAYEQYF
>14|TRBD1|TRBJ2-7|TRBV19|many
TGTGCCAGTAGCTGGGACAGGAGCTCCTACGAGCAGTACTTC
CASSWDRSSYEQYF
>12|NA|TRBJ2-2|TRBV14|NA
TGTGCCAGCAGCCAACTCCCCGGGGAGCTGTTTTTT
CASSQLPGELFF
>17|TRBD1|TRBJ2-3|TRBV7-2|many
TGTGCCAGCAGCTTAGGTTCCGGGACAGGAAGCACAGATACGCAGTATTTT
CASSLGSGTGSTDTQYF
>14|NA|TRBJ2-7|TRBV6-4|many
TGTGCCAGCAGTGCCTCCCGAGGCTCCTACGAGCAGTACTTC
CASSASRGSYEQYF
>17|NA|TRBJ1-2|TRBV27|many
TGTGCCAGCAGTCCAACCGGGACACAGAGGAACAACTATGGCTACACCTTC
CASSPTGTQRNNYGYTF
>11|TRBD2|TRBJ2-1|TRBV2|many
TGTGCCAGCAGTCGCGACGGGGGGAAGGTCTTC
CASSRDGGKVF
>13|NA|TRBJ2-7|TRBV4-3|many
TGCGCCAGCAGCCAAGCTCTCCCTTCCGAGCAGTACTTC
CASSQALPSEQYF
>13|NA|TRBJ2-3|TRBV4-2|many
TGTGCCAGCAGCCACCCCAAGAGGGATACGCAGTATTTT
CASSHPKRDTQYF
>17|TRBD1|TRBJ2-6|TRBV14|many
TGTGCCAGCAGTCTCGGACAGGGGGAGGCTGGGGCCAACGTCCTGACTTTC
CASSLGQGEAGANVLTF
>16|NA|TRBJ1-3|TRBV5-6|many
TGTGCCAGCAGCTTTCCGATGGGGGCATCTGGAAACACCATATATTTT
CASSFPMGASGNTIYF
>15|TRBD2|TRBJ2-7|TRBV12-5|many
TGTGCTAGTGGTTTGGGAACTAGCGGGGGGTCCGAGCAGTACTTC
CASGLGTSGGSEQYF